These T cell receptor beta chains were read from a single sample in a study of response to subunit inactivated influenza vaccine. MiXCR, run by TCRdb on the RT-PCR reads, gives a single entry per CDR3 protein. The sample records 650,000 to 800,000 distinct CDR3 sequences, approximately 17% being singletons. This specimen was PBMCs from blood, taken roughly 5 days after vaccination. These receptors all stem from a man between 45 and 60 years old who received an inactivated influenza vaccine. The CDR3 runs from the conserved cysteine through the conserved F or W. D genes are given only for firm matches. The size entry is marked missing in some rows and otherwise reads once, few, many or a size class.

d_call clone_size j_call v_call cdr3_aa cdr3_nt
TRBD1 few TRBJ1-6 TRBV28 CASIEGAIDYNSPLHF TGTGCCAGCATCGAGGGGGCCATTGACTATAATTCACCCCTCCACTTT
. . TRBJ2-7 TRBV7-2 CASSSSGIPYYEQYF TGTGCCAGCAGCTCGTCCGGGATTCCCTACTACGAGCAGTACTTC
TRBD2 . TRBJ2-3 TRBV20-1 CSASDGRGADTQYF TGCAGTGCTAGTGACGGGAGGGGGGCAGATACGCAGTATTTT
. . TRBJ2-3 TRBV11-2 CASSSTTTSGFFTDTQYF TGTGCCAGCAGCTCCACTACCACGTCAGGGTTCTTCACAGATACGCAGTATTTT
TRBD1 few TRBJ2-5 TRBV7-2 CASRDRGSETQYF TGTGCCAGCAGGGACAGGGGGTCAGAGACCCAGTACTTC
. . TRBJ2-7 TRBV20-1 CSAAPRGYEQYF TGCAGTGCAGCCCCCAGGGGCTACGAGCAGTACTTC
TRBD1 . TRBJ2-5 TRBV4-2 CASSQELTGLETQYF TGTGCCAGCAGCCAAGAACTGACAGGGTTGGAGACCCAGTACTTC
. . TRBJ2-1 TRBV20-1 CSARKLPSSYNEQFF TGCAGTGCTAGAAAGCTTCCTAGCTCCTACAATGAGCAGTTCTTC
. . TRBJ2-2 TRBV6-2/TRBV6-3 CASRPTGRTGELFF TGTGCCAGCAGACCGACAGGAAGAACCGGGGAGCTGTTTTTT
. many TRBJ2-3 TRBV5-8 CASSFLSQAWGTQYF TGTGCCAGCAGCTTCTTATCACAGGCCTGGGGCACGCAGTATTTT
. once TRBJ2-7 TRBV28 CASETQTYEQYF TGTGCCTCTGAGACACAGACCTACGAGCAGTACTTC
. few TRBJ1-5 TRBV4-3 CASSQETGGTPQHF TGCGCCAGCAGCCAAGAAACGGGGGGCACGCCCCAGCATTTT
. . TRBJ2-5 TRBV9 CASSVNSGGETQYF TGTGCCAGCAGCGTAAACAGCGGCGGGGAGACCCAGTACTTC
TRBD2 few TRBJ2-2 TRBV6-2/TRBV6-3 CASSYPGGPHTGELFF TGTGCCAGCAGTTACCCGGGAGGGCCTCACACCGGGGAGCTGTTTTTT
. . TRBJ1-6 TRBV6-5 CASSYSGGLNYNSPLHF TGTGCCAGCAGTTACTCTGGGGGCCTGAACTATAATTCACCCCTCCACTTT
TRBD2 . TRBJ2-7 TRBV6-2/TRBV6-3 CARVRRLAGHREQYF TGTGCCAGGGTAAGACGACTAGCGGGACATCGGGAGCAGTACTTC
TRBD1 . TRBJ2-7 TRBV5-1 CASSVGYTGQFSYEQYF TGCGCCAGCAGCGTGGGGTACACGGGACAGTTCTCCTACGAGCAGTACTTC
. once TRBJ2-1 TRBV4-3 CASSQVFESYNEQFF TGCGCCAGCAGCCAAGTATTCGAGTCCTACAATGAGCAGTTCTTC
. few TRBJ2-1 TRBV10-3 CAISDQSSYNEQFF TGTGCCATCAGTGACCAGAGCTCCTACAATGAGCAGTTCTTC
. . TRBJ2-7 TRBV3-1 CASSQPPSYEQYF TGTGCCAGCAGCCAACCCCCCTCCTACGAGCAGTACTTC
. few TRBJ2-3 TRBV6-6 CASTEGGRDTQYF TGTGCCAGCACCGAGGGGGGCCGGGATACGCAGTATTTT
. many TRBJ1-2 TRBV18 CASSPAAGHYGYTF TGTGCCAGCTCACCGGCAGCAGGCCACTATGGCTACACCTTC
TRBD1 . TRBJ2-7 TRBV11-2 CASSLDGTGNYEQYF TGTGCCAGCAGCTTAGATGGGACAGGGAACTACGAGCAGTACTTC
. few TRBJ2-7 TRBV28 CASSFARVLSEQYF TGTGCCAGCAGCTTTGCACGGGTCTTAAGTGAGCAGTACTTC
. . TRBJ2-2 TRBV7-9 CASSLDGSIPGELFF TGTGCCAGCAGCTTAGATGGCTCAATCCCCGGGGAGCTGTTTTTT
. . TRBJ2-5 TRBV6-2/TRBV6-3 CASSYGLLEETQYF TGTGCCAGCAGTTACGGGCTCTTGGAAGAGACCCAGTACTTC
TRBD2 . TRBJ2-1 TRBV7-8 CASSLEASGSLMYYNEQFF TGTGCCAGCAGCTTAGAGGCTAGCGGGAGTTTAATGTACTACAATGAGCAGTTCTTC
. few TRBJ2-7 TRBV6-2/TRBV6-3 CASSYSGLGTYEQYF TGTGCCAGCAGTTACAGTGGACTGGGCACCTACGAGCAGTACTTC
. many TRBJ2-2 TRBV29-1 CSVGVGGRGTANTGELFF TGCAGCGTTGGCGTTGGGGGTCGCGGGACTGCGAACACCGGGGAGCTGTTTTTT
. once TRBJ2-1 TRBV18 CASSAGMDNEQFF TGTGCCAGCTCGGCAGGGATGGACAATGAGCAGTTCTTC
TRBD2 few TRBJ2-7 TRBV20-1 CSATGAGSGVSYEQYF TGCAGTGCTACCGGGGCAGGGAGCGGGGTAAGCTACGAGCAGTACTTC
TRBD1 . TRBJ1-2 TRBV9 CASSVGGQGANYGYTF TGTGCCAGCAGCGTAGGGGGACAGGGAGCTAACTATGGCTACACCTTC
. . TRBJ2-7 TRBV29-1 CSAKGGTGFREQYF TGCAGCGCGAAGGGCGGAACCGGGTTTCGGGAGCAGTACTTC
. . TRBJ1-1 TRBV7-9 CASSQYGGNTEAFF TGTGCCAGCAGCCAATACGGTGGTAACACTGAAGCTTTCTTT
TRBD2 few TRBJ2-1 TRBV27 CASSYGGRDYNEQFF TGTGCCAGCAGTTACGGCGGGAGGGATTACAATGAGCAGTTCTTC
. . TRBJ1-2 TRBV4-2 CASSQDWEGLRGYTF TGTGCCAGCAGCCAAGATTGGGAGGGACTGCGTGGCTACACCTTC